The 25 T cell receptor beta chains below were found in one sample sequenced in a study of blood T cell repertoires in COVID-19. Only in-frame clones appear in the TCRdb table, and some are missing; sequencing was by immunoSEQ multiplex PCR. The data contain approximately 28,000 clones, roughly 90% of them singletons. What was sequenced was peripheral blood. The receptors originated from a human donor in a cohort sampled during active COVID-19.

The J gene is TRBJ2-2, the V gene TRBV9; weak D call: TRBD2 (5 bases). The CDR3 contains 15 residues. The germline V gene encodes CDR1 SGDLS and CDR2 YYNGEE. Trimming removed 3 bases from V and 5 bases from J, with 14 bases in between. The CDR3 nucleotides read TGTGCCAGCAGCGCGGGGTTGGTTTCGACCGGGGAGCTGTTTTTT. Residues: CASSAGLVSTGELFF.

The chain is built from TRBV27 and TRBJ1-5, with D unclear. V was cut by 6 bases and J by 5 bases, with 14 bases left in between. This CDR3 region has 14 residues. Germline CDR1 MNHEY, CDR2 SMNVEV (reference sequence). The CDR3 region is CASSPAGVDQPQHF. For the CDR3, the DNA is TGTGCCAGCAGCCCGGCCGGGGTTGATCAGCCCCAGCATTTT.

The J gene is TRBJ2-5, the V gene TRBV7-5; TRBD2, the D gene given by the table, was not confirmed from the DNA. TRBV7-5 is marked as a pseudogene. This CDR3 has 17 residues. As DNA, the CDR3 is TGTGCCAGAAGCTTTGGATCTAGCGGGGGGCAAGAGGAGACCCAGTACTTC. Translation gives CARSFGSSGGQEETQYF.

V is TRBV14 and J is TRBJ2-3; 10 nucleotides agree with TRBD2. The CDR3 is 15 residues long. Germline V gene data show CDR1 as SGHDN and CDR2 as FVKESK. V was pared by 4 bases and J by 4 bases, with 5 bases of the junction left unmatched. The CDR3 sequence: CASSPERGGPDTQYF. DNA of the CDR3: TGTGCCAGCAGCCCTGAGCGGGGGGGCCCAGATACGCAGTATTTT.

The rearrangement uses TRBV18 and TRBJ2-3, with D maybe TRBD2 (7 bases). The CDR3 covers 15 residues. The V gene's germline CDR1 is KGHSH and CDR2 LQKENI. Deletions cut 3 bases from V and 1 base from J, with 11 bases between. The CDR3 DNA follows: TGTGCCAGCTCACCGGGGGGGGCCCGCACAGATACGCAGTATTTT. This codes for CASSPGGARTDTQYF. Complete variable domain (other parts from reference TRBV18 and TRBJ2-3): NAGVMQNPRHLVRRRGQEARLRCSPMKGHSHVYWYRQLPEEGLKFMVYLQKENIIDESGMPKERFSAEFPKEGPSILRIQQVVRGDSAAYFCASSPGGARTDTQYFGPGTRLTVL.

As for this clone: Other nucleotide sequences from this sample produce the same CDR3. This chain connects TRBV4-1 to TRBJ2-2; D might be TRBD2 (6 bases). Germline values: CDR1 MGHRA, CDR2 YSYEKL. V was pared by 3 bases and J by 1 base, with 15 bases between. The CDR3 has 17 amino acids. CDR3 DNA: TGCGCCAGCAGCCAGGTTCGCGGGGAGATGAACACCGGGGAGCTGTTTTTT. Translated, it gives CASSQVRGEMNTGELFF.

The rearrangement joins TRBV5-1 to TRBJ1-1; TRBD1 agrees at 12 bases. CDR1 and CDR2 (germline): SGHRS, YFSETQ. The CDR3 totals 17 residues. The ends lost 4 bases at V and 1 base at J; junction bases unmatched: 8. CDR3 coding DNA: TGCGCCAGCAGCCTGGGACAGGGGGCCCTTTGGAACACTGAAGCTTTCTTT. Its protein product is CASSLGQGALWNTEAFF.

The chain links TRBV6-5 to TRBJ1-5, with D possibly matching TRBD1 (5 bases). V was trimmed by 6 bases and J by 1 base, leaving 10 bases between them. The CDR3 covers 14 residues. Germline V CDR1 and CDR2: MNHEY, SVGAGI. The CDR3 DNA sequence: TGTGCCAGCAGGACGGGGGAGAGCAATCAGCCCCAGCATTTT. This sequence encodes CASRTGESNQPQHF.

The J gene is TRBJ2-1, the V gene TRBV10-3; D might be TRBD1 (5 bases). CDR1 and CDR2 (germline): ENHRY, SYGVKD. There are 13 residues in the CDR3. V lost 10 bases, J lost 2 bases, and 12 bases lay in between. CDR3 protein: CATQDSTYNEQFF. The CDR3 nucleotides are TGTGCCACCCAAGACAGCACCTACAATGAGCAGTTCTTC.

With respect to this clone: The junction departs from the called germline gene at one end, perhaps through a read error. Different DNA sequences within this sample yield the same CDR3. CDR3 loop: CASRFLADSNYGYTF. CDR3 DNA: TGTGCCAGCAGGTTCCTGGCAGACTCAAACTATGGCTACACCTTC. The chain recombines TRBV5-1 with TRBJ1-2; D not certain. The CDR3 is made up of 15 amino acids. CDR1 SGHRS and CDR2 YFSETQ come from the germline V gene.

The chain is built from TRBV3-1 (or the pseudogene TRBV3-2) and TRBJ2-3; tentative D call: TRBD2 (6 bases). V was cut by 6 bases and J by 4 bases, with 11 bases left in between. Germline CDR1 and CDR2: LGHDT and YNNKEL (reference sequence). The CDR3 has 13 residues. The CDR3, as DNA: TGTGCCAGCAGACCCTCTAGCGCAGATACGCAGTATTTT. Amino acid sequence: CASRPSSADTQYF.

This clone was seen once. This chain's CDR3 is CASSFNGYSNQPQHF. The CDR3 DNA reads TGTGCCAGCAGTTTTAACGGGTATAGCAATCAGCCCCAGCATTTT. This chain links TRBV27 with TRBJ1-5; no clear D. V lost 3 bases and J 0 bases, leaving 9 bases between the germline ends. The CDR3 runs to 15 residues. Per germline, CDR1 MNHEY and CDR2 SMNVEV (reference sequence).

J is TRBJ2-7 and V is TRBV5-6, with a possible D match to TRBD2 (7 bases). From germline, CDR1 is SGHDT and CDR2 YYEEEE. V shed 2 bases and J shed 2 bases, with 14 bases lying between them. The CDR3 extends over 15 amino acids. This CDR3 reads CASSFGRGLTYEQYV. CDR3 coding DNA: TGTGCCAGCAGCTTCGGGCGGGGGCTCACCTACGAGCAGTACGTC.

The chain joins TRBV5-1 to TRBJ2-7; 7 bases fit TRBD1. The CDR3 runs to 19 residues. J was trimmed by 4 bases and V by 2 bases; bases with no gene match: 21. Per the germline V gene, CDR1 is SGHRS and CDR2 is YFSETQ. This CDR3 reads CASSLQGGRGGQKKYEQYF. CDR3 nucleotide sequence: TGCGCCAGCAGCTTACAGGGCGGTCGTGGGGGACAGAAGAAGTACGAGCAGTACTTC.

This clone was recorded a few times. The chain combines TRBV2 with TRBJ2-7, with D maybe TRBD1 (6 bases). The CDR3 is 16 amino acids. V dropped 6 bases and J dropped 1 base, with 19 bases sitting between them. The germline V gene has CDR1 SNHLY and CDR2 FYNNEI. The CDR3 region has the DNA TGTGCCAGCAGGACAGGTCGAAGGGAAGGATCCTACGAGCAGTACTTC. It codes for CASRTGRREGSYEQYF.

The J gene is TRBJ1-5, the V gene TRBV15; TRBD1 aligns across 10 bases. Germline-derived CDR1 and CDR2 are LNHNV and YYDKDF (reference sequence). The CDR3 contains 16 residues. The junction had 10 bases not matched to a gene; V was cut back by 5 bases and J by 6 bases. In DNA, the CDR3 is TGTGCCACCAGCGTCTGGGGGACAGGGGTTTTTCAGCCCCAGCATTTT. It is translated as CATSVWGTGVFQPQHF. Variable domain in full (rest from reference TRBV15 and TRBJ1-5): DAMVIQNPRYQVTQFGKPVTLSCSQTLNHNVMYWYQQKSSQAPKLLFHYYDKDFNNEADTPDNFQSRRPNTSFCFLDIRSPGLGDTAMYLCATSVWGTGVFQPQHFGDGTRLSIL.

The chain has TRBV4-2 and TRBJ1-4, with unresolved D. CDR1 and CDR2 from the germline V gene are LGHNA and YNFKEQ. The V end was cut by 0 bases, the J end by 13 bases, with 12 bases between. The CDR3 is 13 residues long. CDR3 sequence reads: CASSQDPETRLFF. In DNA, the CDR3 is TGTGCCAGCAGCCAAGACCCCGAAACGAGACTGTTTTTT.

The V and J genes are TRBV10-3 and TRBJ1-6, with a tentative D call TRBD1 (5 bases). V shed 0 bases and J shed 9 bases, with 15 bases lying between them. The CDR3 loop spans 16 amino acids. Per germline, CDR1 ENHRY and CDR2 SYGVKD. The CDR3 region is CAISESGRQGGSPLHF. CDR3 nucleotides: TGTGCCATCAGTGAGTCTGGCCGCCAGGGAGGTTCACCCCTCCACTTT.

The chain has TRBV2 and TRBJ1-2; 8 nucleotides agree with TRBD1. J gave up 4 bases and V 7 bases, and 14 bases lay outside the gene matches. This CDR3 is 16 amino acids long. Per the germline V gene, CDR1 is SNHLY and CDR2 is FYNNEI. The CDR3 reads CASTATLGTGRYGYTF. CDR3 sequence (DNA): TGTGCCAGCACCGCGACGTTGGGGACAGGACGCTATGGCTACACCTTC.

J is TRBJ1-1 and V is TRBV5-1, with 11 bases that match TRBD1. The ends lost 3 bases at V and 6 bases at J; junction bases unmatched: 7. Germline V gives CDR1 SGHRS, CDR2 YFSETQ. The CDR3 is made up of 15 amino acids. CDR3 amino acids: CASSSRGQGVPEAFF. Here the CDR3 DNA reads TGCGCCAGCAGCTCGAGGGGACAGGGGGTCCCTGAAGCTTTCTTT.

The chain has TRBV4-1 and TRBJ1-1, with D maybe TRBD1 (6 bases). The V end was cut by 6 bases, the J end by 1 base, with 18 bases between. The CDR3 has 16 amino acids. CDR1 MGHRA and CDR2 YSYEKL come from the germline V gene. CDR3 sequence (DNA): TGCGCCAGCAGATTACAAAGGAGGGGGGGGAACACTGAAGCTTTCTTT. It translates to CASRLQRRGGNTEAFF.

As DNA, the CDR3 is TGCGCCAGCAGCTTTTCCGGGTTTACAGATACGCAGTATTTT. The encoded protein is CASSFSGFTDTQYF. The genes are TRBV5-1 and TRBJ2-3; D remains unclear. V shed 2 bases and J shed 3 bases, with 10 bases lying between them. This CDR3 is built from 14 residues. Germline V gene data show CDR1 as SGHRS and CDR2 as YFSETQ.

The CDR3 is CASSPETGEGYGYTF. CDR3 DNA sequence: TGTGCCAGCTCACCAGAGACAGGGGAGGGGTATGGCTACACCTTC. The rearrangement uses TRBV18 and TRBJ1-2, with 8 bases that match TRBD1. The CDR3 is made up of 15 amino acids. CDR1 is KGHSH, CDR2 LQKENI, per germline. V was clipped by 2 bases and J by 5 bases; unmatched bases: 7.

This clone was counted a single time. This chain links TRBV11-2 with TRBJ2-7; TRBD1 matches at 8 bases. The J segment lost 2 bases and the V segment lost 8 bases, leaving 8 bases of the junction unmatched. This CDR3 region has 14 residues. CDR1 is SGHAT and CDR2 is FQNNGV in the germline V gene. The CDR3 DNA sequence: TGTGCCAGCGCCCGGGACAGGACTACCTACGAGCAGTACTTC. Its protein product is CASARDRTTYEQYF.

The chain carries TRBV5-8 and TRBJ2-7; 7 bases are a match to TRBD1. After removal of 1 base from V and 0 bases from J, the junction contained 1 base not matched to a gene. CDR3 size: 14 residues. Germline V lookup: CDR1 SGHTS, CDR2 YDEGEE. DNA for the CDR3: TGTGCCAGCAGCTTGCGGGACAGCTCCTACGAGCAGTACTTC. It specifies CASSLRDSSYEQYF.